A selection of T cell receptor beta chains follows, all from one sample in a study of blood T cell repertoires in COVID-19. Some clones are missing from TCRdb's copy, which holds only in-frame ones; the method was immunoSEQ multiplex PCR. The table has 150,000 to 160,000 clones, about 85% seen once; the top ten hold more than 2%. Sequencing was performed on peripheral blood. All receptors come from a woman between 65 and 79 years old with acute or convalescent COVID-19. Each CDR3 is given with its conserved first and last residue. A D gene is named only where the DNA matches it firmly. Expanded clones get a size class; other rows say once, few or many, or leave the size out.

. | TRBJ1-2 | TRBV13 | . | CASSLTQGSLNYGYTF | TGTGCCAGCAGCTTAACGCAGGGCAGTTTGAACTATGGCTACACCTTC
TRBD1 | TRBJ2-2 | TRBV4-3 | once | CASSKPSRDSANTGELFF | TGCGCCAGCAGCAAGCCCTCAAGGGACAGCGCGAACACCGGGGAGCTGTTTTTT
. | TRBJ2-3 | TRBV10-2 | . | CASSLGGGGTDTQYF | TGCGCCAGCAGCCTCGGAGGGGGGGGCACAGATACGCAGTATTTT
TRBD1 | TRBJ2-1 | TRBV28 | . | CASTGQGLNEQFF | TGTGCCAGCACGGGACAGGGATTGAATGAGCAGTTCTTC
TRBD1 | TRBJ1-1 | TRBV19 | . | CASSTRTGGGTEAFF | TGTGCCAGTAGTACCCGGACAGGGGGCGGCACTGAAGCTTTCTTT
. | TRBJ2-7 | TRBV4-3 | . | CASSPSRTTQRYF | TGCGCCAGCAGCCCCAGCCGGACAACCCAGAGGTACTTC
TRBD2 | TRBJ2-5 | TRBV5-4 | . | CASSFQLAGGRETQYF | TGTGCCAGCAGCTTCCAACTAGCGGGGGGGCGAGAGACCCAGTACTTC
. | TRBJ1-1 | TRBV3-1/TRBV3-2 | few | CASSKLTGSTEAFF | TGTGCCAGCAGCAAACTGACCGGGTCCACTGAAGCTTTCTTT
. | TRBJ2-6 | TRBV7-2 | . | CASSLQQAYYSGANVLTF | TGTGCCAGCAGCTTACAACAGGCATATTACTCTGGGGCCAACGTCCTGACTTTC
. | TRBJ2-7 | TRBV25-1 | . | CASSDAAAPYEQYF | TGTGCCAGCAGTGATGCGGCGGCCCCCTACGAGCAGTACTTC
TRBD1 | TRBJ1-5 | TRBV3-1/TRBV3-2 | once | CASSQGTGGQPQHF | TGTGCCAGCAGCCAAGGGACAGGTGGCCAGCCCCAGCATTTT
TRBD1 | TRBJ1-3 | TRBV6-5 | . | CASIGTGGHTIYF | TGTGCCAGCATTGGGACAGGGGGCCACACCATATATTTT
TRBD2 | TRBJ2-1 | TRBV28 | . | CASSPGGASYNEQFF | TGTGCCAGCAGCCCGGGGGGGGCCTCCTACAATGAGCAGTTCTTC
TRBD1 | TRBJ1-2 | TRBV5-6 | . | CASSLRGTGGGYGYTF | TGTGCCAGCAGCTTAAGGGGGACAGGGGGCGGATATGGCTACACCTTC
. | TRBJ2-7 | TRBV7-2 | . | CASSPPPPQGRHEQYF | TGTGCCAGCAGCCCCCCCCCGCCTCAGGGGCGTCACGAGCAGTACTTC
TRBD1 | TRBJ2-2 | TRBV7-8 | few | CASTRTGNTGELFF | TGTGCCAGCACCAGGACAGGGAACACCGGGGAGCTGTTTTTT
TRBD2 | TRBJ2-3 | TRBV15 | . | CATSRGGAGGRTDTQYF | TGTGCCACCAGCAGAGGGGGAGCGGGGGGAAGAACAGATACGCAGTATTTT
. | TRBJ1-4 | TRBV7-9 | . | CASTPHPTAVEKLFF | TGTGCCAGCACCCCTCACCCTACAGCTGTTGAAAAACTGTTTTTT
TRBD1 | TRBJ2-3 | TRBV7-9 | . | CASSPRRGTVQGTDTQYF | TGTGCCAGCAGCCCTAGAAGAGGGACAGTGCAGGGCACAGATACGCAGTATTTT
. | TRBJ1-5 | TRBV18 | . | CASSPPGGRSNQPQHF | TGTGCCAGCTCACCACCCGGGGGACGAAGCAATCAGCCCCAGCATTTT
TRBD1 | TRBJ1-2 | TRBV6-5 | . | CASSYTGQGAAYTF | TGTGCCAGCAGTTACACGGGACAGGGGGCAGCCTACACCTTC
TRBD1 | TRBJ1-2 | TRBV7-2 | once | CASSLGGTGVRYGYTF | TGTGCCAGCAGCTTAGGAGGGACAGGGGTTCGCTATGGCTACACCTTC
. | TRBJ2-6 | TRBV4-1 | . | CASRERVSSGANVLTF | TGCGCCAGCCGCGAACGGGTTAGCTCTGGGGCCAACGTCCTGACTTTC
TRBD1 | TRBJ2-2 | TRBV19 | . | CASTGTGRAGELFF | TGTGCCAGTACCGGGACAGGGCGTGCCGGGGAGCTGTTTTTT
TRBD2 | TRBJ2-5 | TRBV11-2 | . | CASSPKRTSGEETQYF | TGTGCCAGCAGCCCAAAAAGGACTAGCGGGGAAGAGACCCAGTACTTC
TRBD1 | TRBJ2-2 | TRBV2 | . | CASSVRGYTGELFF | TGTGCCAGCAGCGTCAGGGGGTACACCGGGGAGCTGTTTTTT
TRBD1 | TRBJ1-2 | TRBV24-1 | . | CATSRQGAGYTF | TGTGCCACCAGCCGACAGGGGGCTGGCTACACCTTC
. | TRBJ2-4 | TRBV18 | . | CASSPNLSAKNIQYF | TGTGCCAGCTCACCTAACTTATCAGCCAAAAACATTCAGTACTTC
TRBD1 | TRBJ2-4 | TRBV5-4 | . | CASSMDRGNIQYF | TGTGCCAGCAGCATGGACAGGGGAAACATTCAGTACTTC
TRBD1 | TRBJ2-2 | TRBV10-3 | . | CAISEVRRHRGHVGELFF | TGTGCCATCAGTGAAGTCCGGCGACACAGGGGGCATGTCGGGGAGCTGTTTTTT
. | TRBJ1-1 | TRBV30 | . | CAWRKDSMNTEAFF | TGTGCCTGGAGAAAGGACAGCATGAACACTGAAGCTTTCTTT
. | TRBJ1-1 | TRBV2 | . | CASGKQGGYTEAFF | TGTGCCAGCGGAAAACAGGGCGGGTACACTGAAGCTTTCTTT
TRBD1 | TRBJ1-4 | TRBV7-8 | . | CASSDGQAATNEKLFF | TGTGCCAGCAGCGACGGACAGGCAGCAACTAATGAAAAACTGTTTTTT
TRBD1 | TRBJ1-3 | TRBV3-1/TRBV3-2 | . | CASSRTSGTGASNTIYF | TGTGCCAGCAGCCGTACTAGCGGGACAGGCGCGTCAAACACCATATATTTT
. | TRBJ2-5 | TRBV5-4 | . | CASSPAASPTAQYF | TGTGCCAGCAGCCCGGCGGCTAGTCCGACCGCCCAGTACTTC
. | TRBJ1-2 | TRBV2 | . | CASSEEGIYGYTF | TGTGCCAGCAGTGAAGAGGGGATTTATGGCTACACCTTC
. | TRBJ2-3 | TRBV29-1 | . | CSVRGGPDTQYF | TGCAGCGTTAGGGGGGGACCAGATACGCAGTATTTT
TRBD2 | TRBJ2-3 | TRBV5-8 | . | CASSPQRGGAVDTQYF | TGTGCCAGCAGCCCCCAGCGGGGGGGTGCTGTTGATACGCAGTATTTT
. | TRBJ1-4 | TRBV7-2 | . | CASSPQANEKLFF | TGTGCCAGCAGCCCTCAGGCAAATGAAAAACTGTTTTTT
. | TRBJ2-2 | TRBV2 | . | CATTRALTGELFF | TGTGCCACCACCCGAGCTCTAACCGGGGAGCTGTTTTTT
. | TRBJ1-2 | TRBV2 | . | CASSEGDRFGYGYTF | TGTGCCAGCAGTGAAGGTGACAGATTTGGATATGGCTACACCTTC
. | TRBJ1-1 | TRBV2 | . | CASRETVEAFF | TGTGCCAGCAGGGAAACAGTGGAAGCTTTCTTT
. | TRBJ2-3 | TRBV12-5 | . | CASGLALDSRDTQYF | TGTGCTAGTGGTTTGGCCCTGGACAGTAGGGATACGCAGTATTTT
TRBD1 | TRBJ1-1 | TRBV18 | . | CASSPSPQGGNTEAFF | TGTGCCAGCTCACCATCCCCTCAGGGGGGGAACACTGAAGCTTTCTTT
. | TRBJ2-3 | TRBV6-2/TRBV6-3 | once | CASSYTSVLADTQYF | TGTGCCAGCAGTTACACTAGTGTCCTTGCAGATACGCAGTATTTT
. | TRBJ2-7 | TRBV18 | . | CASSGEAAYEQYF | TGTGCCAGCTCAGGGGAAGCGGCCTACGAGCAGTACTTC
TRBD1 | TRBJ2-7 | TRBV7-8 | few | CASSMTGTAYEQYF | TGTGCCAGCAGCATGACCGGGACAGCCTACGAGCAGTACTTC
TRBD1 | TRBJ2-7 | TRBV6-5 | . | CASRKGQSSYEQYF | TGTGCCAGCAGAAAGGGACAGAGCTCCTACGAGCAGTACTTC
. | TRBJ1-3 | TRBV27 | . | CASRGGGGNTIYF | TGTGCCAGCAGAGGGGGGGGAGGAAACACCATATATTTT
TRBD1 | TRBJ1-4 | TRBV25-1 | . | CASSEGGQTATNEKLFF | TGTGCCAGCAGTGAAGGGGGACAGACTGCAACTAATGAAAAACTGTTTTTT
TRBD2 | TRBJ2-2 | TRBV11-2 | . | CASSLGLAGGHNGELFF | TGTGCCAGCAGCCTGGGACTAGCGGGGGGCCATAACGGGGAGCTGTTTTTT
. | TRBJ2-1 | TRBV6-5 | . | CASRKLALSYNEQFF | TGTGCCAGCAGGAAACTAGCTCTTTCCTACAATGAGCAGTTCTTC
. | TRBJ1-2 | TRBV5-6 | . | CASSLGQQEGYTF | TGTGCCAGCAGCTTGGGACAGCAGGAAGGCTACACCTTC
TRBD1 | TRBJ1-5 | TRBV5-8 | . | CASRIQGNQPQHF | TGTGCCAGCAGAATACAGGGGAATCAGCCCCAGCATTTT
. | TRBJ1-5 | TRBV19 | . | CASSTRQASYSNQPQHF | TGTGCCAGTAGCACTCGACAGGCCTCGTATAGCAATCAGCCCCAGCATTTT
. | TRBJ1-2 | TRBV19 | . | CASRGLGYGYTF | TGTGCCAGTAGAGGCCTCGGGTATGGCTACACCTTC